This is a list of T cell receptor beta chains from one sample in a study of vaccination and CD4 T cells after COVID-19. TCRdb reprocessed the PCR reads via MiXCR and lists one record per CDR3 protein. The sample has around 16,000 distinct CDR3 sequences, 72% seen once. Their cognate antigens are unknown. The sample was CD4+ T cells from blood, cultured in vitro. Every receptor here comes from a human donor who had recovered from COVID-19. Both conserved end residues are part of each CDR3. A D gene is named only where the DNA matches it firmly. Rows may omit the clone size; those that give it use once, few, many or a size class.

v_call: TRBV7-2
d_call: NA
j_call: TRBJ2-2
clone_size: NA
cdr3_nt: TGTGCCAGCAGCTTGGAGGGGGACACCGGGGAGCTGTTTTTT
cdr3_aa: CASSLEGDTGELFF

v_call: TRBV11-3
d_call: TRBD1
j_call: TRBJ2-2
clone_size: NA
cdr3_nt: TGTGCCAGCAGCTTAGCCCAAGGCGTCAGGGGGTCCGGGGAGCTGTTTTTT
cdr3_aa: CASSLAQGVRGSGELFF

v_call: TRBV7-2
d_call: TRBD1
j_call: TRBJ1-5
clone_size: NA
cdr3_nt: TGTGCCAGCAGCTCGGACAGGGGGGGAAGACAGCCCCAGCATTTT
cdr3_aa: CASSSDRGGRQPQHF

v_call: TRBV28
d_call: NA
j_call: TRBJ2-1
clone_size: NA
cdr3_nt: TGTGCCAGCAGTCCCCCCTCCTACAATGAGCAGTTCTTC
cdr3_aa: CASSPPSYNEQFF

v_call: TRBV2
d_call: TRBD2
j_call: TRBJ2-3
clone_size: NA
cdr3_nt: TGTGCCAGCAGTGACTGGCGGGAGGGCACAGATACGCAGTATTTT
cdr3_aa: CASSDWREGTDTQYF

v_call: TRBV19
d_call: NA
j_call: TRBJ1-5
clone_size: NA
cdr3_nt: TGTGCCAGTACCGTGCGCGGCCCCAATCAGCCCCAGCATTTT
cdr3_aa: CASTVRGPNQPQHF

v_call: TRBV20-1
d_call: NA
j_call: TRBJ1-2
clone_size: few
cdr3_nt: TGCAGTGCTGAGCGACAGTCCTATGGCTACACCTTC
cdr3_aa: CSAERQSYGYTF

v_call: TRBV19
d_call: NA
j_call: TRBJ1-3
clone_size: NA
cdr3_nt: TGTGCCAGTAGAACCGGACACCACTCTGGAAACACCATATATTTT
cdr3_aa: CASRTGHHSGNTIYF

v_call: TRBV28
d_call: NA
j_call: TRBJ1-4
clone_size: NA
cdr3_nt: TGTGCCAGCTACACTTGGGAGGGTGAAAAACTGTTTTTT
cdr3_aa: CASYTWEGEKLFF

v_call: TRBV20-1
d_call: NA
j_call: TRBJ1-1
clone_size: once
cdr3_nt: TGCAGTGCTACAGAAGGTAGCACTGAAGCTTTCTTT
cdr3_aa: CSATEGSTEAFF

v_call: TRBV12-3/TRBV12-4
d_call: NA
j_call: TRBJ1-1
clone_size: NA
cdr3_nt: TGTGCCAGCTCAAGACAGTTGAACACTGAAGCTTTCTTT
cdr3_aa: CASSRQLNTEAFF

v_call: TRBV10-3
d_call: TRBD2
j_call: TRBJ2-2
clone_size: few
cdr3_nt: TGTGCCAGCAGTGAAGGGAGGGTACGGACCGGGGAGCTGTTTTTT
cdr3_aa: CASSEGRVRTGELFF

v_call: TRBV12-3/TRBV12-4
d_call: NA
j_call: TRBJ2-7
clone_size: NA
cdr3_nt: TGTGCCAGCAGTTTAGGAGGGGGACTCTCCTACGAGCAGTACTTC
cdr3_aa: CASSLGGGLSYEQYF

v_call: TRBV20-1
d_call: NA
j_call: TRBJ2-5
clone_size: few
cdr3_nt: TGCAGTGCTAGCTTGGGGTTCATCTCAGAGACCCAGTACTTC
cdr3_aa: CSASLGFISETQYF

v_call: TRBV6-2/TRBV6-3
d_call: NA
j_call: TRBJ1-5
clone_size: NA
cdr3_nt: TGTGCCAGCAGTTACACGGCCAGGGGTAACCAGCCCCAGCATTTT
cdr3_aa: CASSYTARGNQPQHF

v_call: TRBV30
d_call: NA
j_call: TRBJ1-1
clone_size: once
cdr3_nt: TGTGCCTGGAGTACAGGTGAAGAAGCTTTCTTT
cdr3_aa: CAWSTGEEAFF

v_call: TRBV9
d_call: NA
j_call: TRBJ2-7
clone_size: NA
cdr3_nt: TGTGCCAGCAGCGTCCGGGACTCCTTGGAGCAGTACTTC
cdr3_aa: CASSVRDSLEQYF

v_call: TRBV7-2
d_call: TRBD2
j_call: TRBJ2-5
clone_size: NA
cdr3_nt: TGTGCCAGCAGCTTGGCGGGAGTGGAGACCCAGTACTTC
cdr3_aa: CASSLAGVETQYF

v_call: TRBV6-1
d_call: TRBD1
j_call: TRBJ1-1
clone_size: NA
cdr3_nt: TGTGCCAGCACCTTCCAGGGAGGGGGCAACACTGAAGCTTTCTTT
cdr3_aa: CASTFQGGGNTEAFF

v_call: TRBV28
d_call: NA
j_call: TRBJ1-3
clone_size: NA
cdr3_nt: TGTGCCACAGTCTCAGTGGGAAACACCATATATTTT
cdr3_aa: CATVSVGNTIYF

v_call: TRBV6-5
d_call: NA
j_call: TRBJ2-3
clone_size: NA
cdr3_nt: TGTGCCAGCAGTTCGCACGTTGGTACGCAGTATTTT
cdr3_aa: CASSSHVGTQYF

v_call: TRBV28
d_call: TRBD1
j_call: TRBJ1-2
clone_size: NA
cdr3_nt: TGTGCCAGCAGTTTAGACAGGGTAGGCTATGGCTACACCTTC
cdr3_aa: CASSLDRVGYGYTF

v_call: TRBV6-1
d_call: TRBD1
j_call: TRBJ2-2
clone_size: NA
cdr3_nt: TGTGCCAGCACCCTCACCTGGGACAGGTCCTCCGGGGAGCTGTTTTTT
cdr3_aa: CASTLTWDRSSGELFF